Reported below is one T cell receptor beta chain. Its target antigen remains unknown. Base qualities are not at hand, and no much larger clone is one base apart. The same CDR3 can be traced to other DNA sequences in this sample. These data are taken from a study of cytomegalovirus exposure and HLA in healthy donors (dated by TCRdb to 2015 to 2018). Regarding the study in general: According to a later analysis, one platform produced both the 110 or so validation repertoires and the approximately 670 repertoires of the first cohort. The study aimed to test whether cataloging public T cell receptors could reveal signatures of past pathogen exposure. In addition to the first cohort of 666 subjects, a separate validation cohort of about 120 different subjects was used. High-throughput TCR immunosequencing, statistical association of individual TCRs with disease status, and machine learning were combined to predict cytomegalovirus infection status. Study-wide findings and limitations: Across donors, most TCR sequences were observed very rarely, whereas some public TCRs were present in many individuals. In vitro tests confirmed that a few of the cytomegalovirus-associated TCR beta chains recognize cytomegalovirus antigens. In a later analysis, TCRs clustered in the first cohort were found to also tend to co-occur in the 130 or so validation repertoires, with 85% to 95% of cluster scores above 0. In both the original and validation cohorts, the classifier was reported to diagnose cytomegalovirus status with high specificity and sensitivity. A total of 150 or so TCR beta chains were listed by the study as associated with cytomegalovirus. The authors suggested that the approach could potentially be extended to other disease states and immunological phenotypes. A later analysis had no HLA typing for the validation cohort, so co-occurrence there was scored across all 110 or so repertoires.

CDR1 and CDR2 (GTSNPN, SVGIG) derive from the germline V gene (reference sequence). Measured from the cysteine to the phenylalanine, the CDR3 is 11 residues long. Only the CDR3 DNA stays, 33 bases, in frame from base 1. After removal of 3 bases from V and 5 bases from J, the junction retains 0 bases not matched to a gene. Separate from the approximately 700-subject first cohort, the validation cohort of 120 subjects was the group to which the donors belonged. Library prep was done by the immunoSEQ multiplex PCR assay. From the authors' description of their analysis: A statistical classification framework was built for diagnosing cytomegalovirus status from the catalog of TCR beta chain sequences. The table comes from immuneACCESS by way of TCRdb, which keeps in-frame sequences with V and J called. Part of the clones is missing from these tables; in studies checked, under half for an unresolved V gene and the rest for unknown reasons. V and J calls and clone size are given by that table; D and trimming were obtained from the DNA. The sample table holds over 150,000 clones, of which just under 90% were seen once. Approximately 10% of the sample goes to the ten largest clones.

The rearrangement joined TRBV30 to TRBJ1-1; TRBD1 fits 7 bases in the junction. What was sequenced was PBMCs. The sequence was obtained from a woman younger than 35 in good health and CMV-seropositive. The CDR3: CAWRQGTEAFF. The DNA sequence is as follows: TGTGCCTGGAGACAGGGGACTGAAGCTTTCTTT.